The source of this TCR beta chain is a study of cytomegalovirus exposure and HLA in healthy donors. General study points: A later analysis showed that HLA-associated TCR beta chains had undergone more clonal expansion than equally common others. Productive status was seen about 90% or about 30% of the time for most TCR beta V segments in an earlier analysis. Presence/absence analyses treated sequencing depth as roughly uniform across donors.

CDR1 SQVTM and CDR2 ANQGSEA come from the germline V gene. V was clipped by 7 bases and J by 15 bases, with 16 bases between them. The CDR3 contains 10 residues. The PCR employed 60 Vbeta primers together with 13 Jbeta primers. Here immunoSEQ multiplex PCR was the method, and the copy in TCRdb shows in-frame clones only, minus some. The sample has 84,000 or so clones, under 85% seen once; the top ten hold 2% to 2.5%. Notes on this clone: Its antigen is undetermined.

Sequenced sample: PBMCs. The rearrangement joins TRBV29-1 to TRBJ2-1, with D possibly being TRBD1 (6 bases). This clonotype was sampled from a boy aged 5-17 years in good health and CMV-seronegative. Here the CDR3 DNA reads TGCAGCGGCCGGGACACCTTGCCGTTCTTC. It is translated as CSGRDTLPFF.